The next 13 T cell receptor beta chains were all read from a single sample in a study of shared clonotypes between healthy human individuals (TCRdb year 2020). Library preparation used the immunoSEQ multiplex PCR assay. Sourced from immuneACCESS, this table was stored by TCRdb with only in-frame sequences that have V and J called. A share of the clones is absent; for the studies checked, an unresolved V gene accounts for under half, and the remainder has no known explanation. The sample records hundreds of thousands of clones, less than 98% of which are singletons. Approximately 0.057% of the sample lies in the top ten. Sequences were obtained from naive CD4+ T cells sorted from blood. The cell subset or site label for this specimen denotes: CD45RA+ positively selected. The source is a woman aged 25 to 45 in good health.

The chain couples TRBV27 to TRBJ2-1, with D perhaps assigned TRBD1 or TRBD2 (5 bases each). Germline-derived CDR1 and CDR2 are MNHEY and SMNVEV (reference sequence). The V end lost 7 bases, the J end lost 4 bases, and 17 bases lay between the germline ends. The CDR3 sequence is 15 residues long. The CDR3 bases are TGTGCCAGCACGCAGGACTGGGGCACGTACAATGAGCAGTTCTTC. Translating gives CASTQDWGTYNEQFF.

This sequence joins TRBV29-1 and TRBJ1-1; D gene uncertain. The V end was cut by 7 bases, the J end by 1 base, with 13 bases between. Germline V gene data show CDR1 as SQVTM and CDR2 as ANQGSEA. This CDR3 is 13 amino acids long. CDR3 residues: CSATRGRNTEAFF. The CDR3 nucleotides are TGCAGCGCGACCCGGGGAAGGAACACTGAAGCTTTCTTT.

The V gene is TRBV19, the J gene TRBJ1-3; TRBD1 agrees at 9 bases. J was trimmed by 7 bases and V by 10 bases; bases with no gene match: 11. In germline, CDR1 is LNHDA, CDR2 SQIVND (reference sequence). The CDR3 spans 14 residues. This CDR3 is CATGGTGRLNTIYF. The CDR3 DNA is TGTGCCACCGGCGGGACAGGGCGGTTGAACACCATATATTTT.

The CDR3 sequence is CASSSAGGLNYGYTF. The CDR3 DNA reads as TGTGCCAGCAGTAGCGCAGGGGGCTTGAACTATGGCTACACCTTC. The rearrangement links TRBV28 to TRBJ1-2, with 8 bases that match TRBD1. The germline gives CDR1 MDHEN, CDR2 SYDVKM. The CDR3 runs to 15 residues. Germline trimming cut 5 bases from V and 2 bases from J; bases unmatched to any gene: 7.

This sequence joins TRBV7-9 and TRBJ2-1, with 12 nucleotides matching TRBD1. The germline CDR1 and CDR2 sequences are SEHNR and FQNEAQ (reference sequence). This CDR3 is 18 amino acids long. The V segment lost 5 bases and the J segment 7 bases; nucleotides outside the gene matches: 15. CDR3 in DNA: TGTGCCAGCAGCCGGGGGACAGGGGGCAGACACGGGAAGAATGAGCAGTTCTTC. This codes for CASSRGTGGRHGKNEQFF.

V gene TRBV6-5 combines with J gene TRBJ2-7; TRBD2 agrees at 13 bases. V lost 4 bases and J lost 3; bases outside the gene matches: 6. The CDR3 has 16 residues. Germline V CDR1 and CDR2: MNHEY, SVGAGI. The CDR3 bases are TGTGCCAGCAGTTCTTGGACTAGCGGGAGACGCTACGAGCAGTACTTC. It is translated as CASSSWTSGRRYEQYF.

The genes are TRBV6-5 and TRBJ2-5; 7 nucleotides align to TRBD2. This CDR3 spans 14 amino acids. J gave up 3 bases and V 5 bases, and 6 bases lay outside the gene matches. In germline, CDR1 is MNHEY, CDR2 SVGAGI. The CDR3 is CASSRTRVKETQYF. The CDR3 bases are TGTGCCAGCAGTCGGACTAGGGTAAAAGAGACCCAGTACTTC.

The V gene is TRBV4-1, the J gene TRBJ1-4, with 8 bases fitting TRBD1. The CDR3 covers 16 residues. The V gene's germline CDR1 is MGHRA and CDR2 YSYEKL. V shed 2 bases and J 6 bases; nucleotides not matched to a gene: 8. The CDR3, as DNA: TGCGCCAGCAGCCAACCAAGGGACAGGCTGCATGAAAAACTGTTTTTT. It codes for CASSQPRDRLHEKLFF.

The J gene is TRBJ2-5, the V gene TRBV25-1; TRBD2 agrees at 8 bases. The germline CDR1 and CDR2 sequences are MGHDK and SYGVNS. J gave up 1 base and V 1 base, and 11 bases lay outside the gene matches. The CDR3 runs 18 residues. CDR3 bases: TGTGCCAGCAGTGAATGGGGGTTGAGCGGGAGCACCCAAGAGACCCAGTACTTC. This sequence encodes CASSEWGLSGSTQETQYF.

The gene calls are TRBV15 and TRBJ1-1; possible D gene TRBD1, 6 bases. V was clipped by 1 base and J by 1 base, with 7 bases between them. This CDR3 has 14 amino acids. Per germline, CDR1 LNHNV and CDR2 YYDKDF (reference sequence). CDR3 coding DNA: TGTGCCACCAGCAGAGGACAGGCGAACACTGAAGCTTTCTTT. This encodes CATSRGQANTEAFF.

The chain recombines TRBV6-4 with TRBJ1-5; D might be TRBD1 (6 bases). The CDR3 consists of 18 residues. Germline CDR1 is MRHNA and CDR2 is SNTAGT. Trimming shortened V by 0 bases and J by 11 bases, and 26 bases separated the two germline ends. CDR3 DNA: TGTGCCAGCAGTGACTCGGTGGAGGGGGGCCGGATATTCTCAGCCCAGCATTTT. Encoded protein: CASSDSVEGGRIFSAQHF.

About this clone itself: Within the sample, other DNA sequences also encode this same CDR3. The rearrangement joins TRBV5-1 to TRBJ1-1; D is unresolved. This CDR3 contains 12 residues. The germline CDR1 and CDR2 sequences are SGHRS and YFSETQ. Between the trimmed V and J ends, which lost 1 base and 4 bases, there was a span of 5 bases. CDR3 sequence: CASSLSGTEAFF. The CDR3 coding sequence is TGCGCCAGCAGCTTGTCGGGCACTGAAGCTTTCTTT. Looking up the rest from reference TRBV5-1 and TRBJ1-1 gives the full variable domain: KAGVTQTPRYLIKTRGQQVTLSCSPISGHRSVSWYQQTPGQGLQFLFEYFSETQRNKGNFPGRFSGRQFSNSRSEMNVSTLELGDSALYLCASSLSGTEAFFGQGTRLTVV.

The chain is built from TRBV1 and TRBJ1-1; TRBD1, the table's D call, lacks a check against the DNA. TRBV1 is noted as a pseudogene. The CDR3 loop spans 15 amino acids. DNA of the CDR3: TGCACCAGCAGCCACCCACAGGGGGCCGGGACTGAAGCTTTCTTT. Residues: CTSSHPQGAGTEAFF.